This TCR beta chain was sequenced for a study of T cells in Graves' hyperthyroidism and ophthalmopathy. Study results and caveats: Most thyroid clonotypes expanded above 0.001 appeared in blood too.

Clinicians diagnosed patients from clinical symptoms, serum thyroxine and TRAb, thyroid ultrasound and orbital computed tomography. In the case of this clonotype: Its matching antigen is unknown.

Authors of the study amplified TCR beta CDR3 regions from RNA transcripts. Initially, a first-round RT-PCR of the TCR CDR3 employed the HTBI primer set. TCRdb processed the multiplex PCR reads anew with MiXCR; each CDR3 protein has one entry. The top ten clones hold 8% to 9% of a sample with hundreds of thousands of distinct CDR3 sequences, roughly 37% of them seen once. Trimming took off 4 bases at V and 5 bases at J, with 17 bases between the two ends. The CDR3 has 15 amino acids. The germline CDR1 and CDR2 sequences are SGHAT and FQNNGV. The sequencing sample was made of blood. This chain connects TRBV11-2 to TRBJ2-5, with D perhaps assigned TRBD1 or TRBD2 (6 bases each). The receptor was derived from a man in his late teens or twenties with Graves' hyperthyroidism. CDR3 in DNA: TGTGCCAGCAGCTCTCTAGGGGGGCAGGGTGAGACCCAGTACTTC. The encoded protein is CASSSLGGQGETQYF.